One sample yielded the 27 T cell receptor beta chains listed below, sequenced in a study of T cells after yellow fever vaccination (dated by TCRdb to the late 2010s). Libraries were prepared through 5' RACE. Sequencing instrument: Illumina NovaSeq 6000. Starting from the raw public reads, TCRdb applied fastp trimming at Q25, assembled clones with MiXCR and retained in-frame beta chains. Every CDR3 protein is listed once, alongside the most common genes and DNA of its rows. Counted in this sample were around 310,000 distinct CDR3 sequences; around 3.6% of them appeared once. Jointly, the top ten make up roughly a quarter of the sample. The treatment or condition label corresponds to: live attenuated yellow fever vaccine strain. Sequencing was performed on PBMCs, taken on the day of the yellow fever booster vaccination. The origin of the receptors is a man younger than 35 who received the YFV17D yellow fever vaccine.

This clonotype came up many times. V usage is TRBV6-2 or TRBV6-3 and J usage is TRBJ2-5; 7 bases match TRBD2. This CDR3 comprises 15 residues. The junction had 8 bases not matched to a gene; V was cut back by 2 bases and J by 5 bases. CDR1 and CDR2 (germline): MNHEY, SVGEGT. CDR3 DNA: TGTGCCAGCAGTTACATCCGACTAGCCGAGGAGACCCAGTACTTC. This encodes CASSYIRLAEETQYF.

This clonotype was seen at least ten times. The chain uses TRBV6-5 and TRBJ2-7; 12 nucleotides align to TRBD2. V lost 2 bases to trimming and J lost 3 bases; unmatched junction nucleotides: 5. Germline CDR1 and CDR2: MNHEY and SVGAGI. The CDR3 covers 16 residues. This CDR3 is CASSYALAGGSYEQYF. The CDR3 DNA sequence: TGTGCCAGCAGTTACGCGCTAGCGGGGGGGAGCTACGAGCAGTACTTC.

This clonotype was found a few times. J is TRBJ2-7 and V is TRBV10-3; 7 bases align to TRBD1. V shed 4 bases, J shed 5 bases, and the junction held 8 bases outside the gene matches. The CDR3 contains 14 residues. Per the germline V gene, CDR1 is ENHRY and CDR2 is SYGVKD. CDR3 loop: CAISVRDSRDEQYV. As DNA, the CDR3 is TGTGCCATCAGTGTCCGGGACAGTCGGGACGAGCAGTACGTC.

This clonotype was recorded at least ten times. The chain is built from TRBV7-8 and TRBJ1-2, with 8 nucleotides matching TRBD1. In germline, CDR1 is SGHVS, CDR2 FQNEAQ. The CDR3 is made up of 16 amino acids. Trimming cost V 1 base and J 5 bases; bases outside gene matches: 9. The CDR3 sequence: CASSLDWTGRLYGYTF. The CDR3 nucleotides are TGTGCCAGCAGCTTAGACTGGACAGGGCGGTTATATGGCTACACCTTC. The variable domain in full, completed from reference TRBV7-8 and TRBJ1-2, reads GAGVSQSPRYKVAKRGQDVALRCDPISGHVSLFWYQQALGQGPEFLTYFQNEAQLDKSGLPSDRFFAERPEGSVSTLKIQRTQQEDSAVYLCASSLDWTGRLYGYTFGSGTRLTVV.

This clonotype was seen ten or more times. The J gene is TRBJ2-5, the V gene TRBV5-1; 12 positions agree with TRBD2. This CDR3 is 16 amino acids long. CDR1 is SGHRS, CDR2 YFSETQ, per germline. The V gene end was trimmed by 4 bases and the J gene end by 1 base; junction bases not matched to a gene: 5. The CDR3 DNA is TGCGCCAGCAGCGGAGGACTAGCGGGGCTCCAAGAGACCCAGTACTTC. Translating gives CASSGGLAGLQETQYF. The full variable domain, in which reference TRBV5-1 and TRBJ2-5 provide the parts outside the CDR3, is KAGVTQTPRYLIKTRGQQVTLSCSPISGHRSVSWYQQTPGQGLQFLFEYFSETQRNKGNFPGRFSGRQFSNSRSEMNVSTLELGDSALYLCASSGGLAGLQETQYFGPGTRLLVL.

This clonotype has just a few counts. The rearrangement joins TRBV27 to TRBJ1-1; D remains unclear. From germline, CDR1 is MNHEY and CDR2 SMNVEV (reference sequence). The V end lost 0 bases, the J end lost 7 bases, and 15 bases lay between the germline ends. CDR3 size: 15 residues. DNA for the CDR3: TGTGCCAGCAGTTTATCGACCAGAGGTGGGAGTGAAGCTTTCTTT. This translates into CASSLSTRGGSEAFF.

This clonotype appeared a few times. The rearrangement links TRBV4-3 to TRBJ1-3; TRBD1 agrees at 12 bases. The V segment lost 1 base and the J segment 3 bases; nucleotides outside the gene matches: 7. The CDR3 loop spans 18 amino acids. Per germline, CDR1 LGHNA and CDR2 YSLEER. The CDR3 reads CASSQGPGQGAGGNTIYF. In DNA, the CDR3 is TGCGCCAGCAGCCAAGGGCCGGGACAGGGGGCTGGTGGAAACACCATATATTTT.

At least ten counts were recorded for this clonotype. The chain uses TRBV12-3 or TRBV12-4 and TRBJ2-1, with 8 bases fitting TRBD1. V lost 6 bases, J lost 9 bases, and 13 bases stayed unmatched. CDR3 length: 15 amino acids. CDR3 residues: CASSPSRGRKAEQFF. DNA of the CDR3: TGTGCCAGCAGCCCGAGCAGGGGGCGTAAGGCTGAGCAGTTCTTC.

This clonotype was found many times. V is TRBV20-1 and J is TRBJ2-1; D perhaps matches TRBD1 (6 bases). The CDR3 covers 14 residues. Trimming removed 6 bases at V and 1 base at J, with 13 bases between. Germline V CDR1 and CDR2: DFQATT, SNEGSKA (reference sequence). CDR3 DNA sequence: TGCAGTGCCACAGGGAACTGGTCCTACAATGAGCAGTTCTTC. Translated, it gives CSATGNWSYNEQFF.

The chain carries TRBV24-1 and TRBJ2-1; 8 bases match TRBD1. Germline CDR1 is KGHDR and CDR2 is SFDVKD. With V trimmed by 2 bases and J by 6 bases, 5 bases remained unmatched. The CDR3 totals 15 residues. CDR3 in DNA: TGTGCCACCAGTGATTCAGGACAGGGAGTCAATGAGCAGTTCTTC. Its translation: CATSDSGQGVNEQFF.

This rearrangement joins TRBV4-1 to TRBJ2-7; maybe TRBD1 (5 bases). This CDR3 contains 14 residues. V was clipped by 2 bases and J by 3 bases, with 11 bases between them. The V gene's germline CDR1 is MGHRA and CDR2 YSYEKL. For the CDR3, the DNA is TGCGCCAGCAGCCAAAACTGGGGCCTCTACGAGCAGTACTTC. Translation: CASSQNWGLYEQYF.

This clonotype was observed a few times. CDR3 region: CASSRDSSGNTIYF. For the CDR3, the DNA is TGTGCCAGCTCCCGGGACAGCTCTGGAAACACCATATATTTT. The chain uses TRBV18 and TRBJ1-3, with 7 nucleotides matching TRBD1. The CDR3 covers 14 residues. Looked up from germline, CDR1 is KGHSH and CDR2 is LQKENI. J lost 0 bases, V lost 6 bases, and 2 bases had no gene match.

This clonotype was picked up a small number of times. The gene calls are TRBV4-2 and TRBJ2-3, with TRBD2 identical over 10 bases. J was trimmed by 4 bases and V by 1 base; bases with no gene match: 5. CDR1 is LGHNA, CDR2 YNFKEQ, per germline. The CDR3 is 16 amino acids. In DNA form, the CDR3 reads TGTGCCAGCAGCCAAGGGAGCGGGGGGGTGGCAGATACGCAGTATTTT. Amino acid sequence: CASSQGSGGVADTQYF.

This clonotype came up many times. The chain carries TRBV5-1 and TRBJ2-2; D call uncertain. Germline V gene lookup returns CDR1 SGHRS and CDR2 YFSETQ. This CDR3 has 12 residues. V was shortened by 4 bases and J by 5 bases, with 6 bases between the two germline ends. The CDR3 DNA is TGCGCCAGCAGCCACAGAACCGGGGAGCTGTTTTTT. Its protein product is CASSHRTGELFF.

Many counts were recorded for this clonotype. This rearrangement joins TRBV6-2 or TRBV6-3 to TRBJ2-1; D is possibly TRBD1 or TRBD2 (5 bases each). Germline V gene sequence: CDR1 MNHEY, CDR2 SVGEGT. The CDR3 runs 12 residues. Between the trimmed V and J ends, which lost 8 bases and 5 bases, there was a span of 10 bases. The CDR3 region is CASGDPNNEQFF. CDR3 coding DNA: TGTGCCAGCGGGGACCCTAACAATGAGCAGTTCTTC.

The chain links TRBV4-1 to TRBJ2-1, with TRBD2 matching 9 bases. Germline CDR1 and CDR2: MGHRA and YSYEKL. Trimming at V came to 1 base and at J to 10 bases, leaving 17 bases not matched to a gene. This CDR3 has 18 residues. The CDR3, as DNA: TGCGCCAGCAGCCAAGCGACGGGTGGCGGGGGGGCTTTTGGGGAGCAGTTCTTC. Its protein is CASSQATGGGGAFGEQFF.

This clonotype was seen a handful of times. The chain joins TRBV29-1 to TRBJ2-1; no reliable D call. V gave up 4 bases and J gave up 2 bases, with 6 bases separating them. Germline lookup yields CDR1 SQVTM and CDR2 ANQGSEA. The CDR3 sequence is 12 residues long. The CDR3 coding sequence is TGCAGCGTTGTCCCAGCCTACAATGAGCAGTTCTTC. Its protein is CSVVPAYNEQFF.

The table lists this clonotype with a few counts. This sequence joins TRBV6-5 and TRBJ2-7; D perhaps matches TRBD1 (6 bases). In germline, CDR1 is MNHEY, CDR2 SVGAGI. CDR3 size: 14 residues. With 2 bases removed from V and 5 bases from J, the gap between germline ends came to 13 bases. The CDR3 coding sequence is TGTGCCAGCAGTTACCCCGGCAGGGGCAACGAGCAGTACGTC. Translating gives CASSYPGRGNEQYV.

This clonotype occurred a few times. The chain couples TRBV4-1 to TRBJ2-7; 8 positions match TRBD1. Germline lookup yields CDR1 MGHRA and CDR2 YSYEKL. The CDR3 has 16 amino acids. The trim removed 1 base at V and 5 bases at J, leaving 10 bases unmatched. CDR3 region: CASSQGFRGLLDEQYF. As DNA, the CDR3 is TGCGCCAGCAGCCAAGGCTTCAGGGGGCTTCTCGACGAGCAGTACTTC.

The rearrangement joins TRBV7-9 to TRBJ1-6; TRBD1 is a possible D gene (6 bases). CDR3 length: 13 amino acids. The V gene lost 7 bases and the J gene lost 7 bases, with 11 bases spanning the gap. CDR1 and CDR2 (germline): SEHNR, FQNEAQ (reference sequence). CDR3 nucleotide sequence: TGTGCCAGCACCACCACAGGGAATTCACCCCTCCACTTT. Its protein product is CASTTTGNSPLHF. Full variable domain (missing parts from reference TRBV7-9 and TRBJ1-6): DTGVSQNPRHKITKRGQNVTFRCDPISEHNRLYWYRQTLGQGPEFLTYFQNEAQLEKSRLLSDRFSAERPKGSFSTLEIQRTEQGDSAMYLCASTTTGNSPLHFGNGTRLTVT.

The table lists this clonotype with many counts. This rearrangement joins TRBV20-1 to TRBJ2-7, with 11 positions matching TRBD1. V was clipped by 1 base and J by 4 bases; unmatched bases: 3. CDR3 length: 14 amino acids. CDR1 is DFQATT, CDR2 SNEGSKA, per germline (reference sequence). CDR3 sequence (DNA): TGCAGTGCTAGAGGGGACAGGGGGAGGTACGAGCAGTACGTC. It codes for CSARGDRGRYEQYV.

This clonotype was observed a handful of times. This chain joins TRBV24-1 and TRBJ2-2; weak D call: TRBD1 (8 bases). The CDR3 loop spans 16 amino acids. The germline CDR1 and CDR2 sequences are KGHDR and SFDVKD. V dropped 9 bases and J dropped 1 base, with 17 bases sitting between them. The CDR3 protein is CATRPNRGGNTGELFF. CDR3 in DNA: TGTGCCACCCGACCCAACAGGGGGGGGAACACCGGGGAGCTGTTTTTT.

Ten or more counts support this clonotype. The J gene is TRBJ2-2, the V gene TRBV6-5; no clear D. V lost 7 bases, J lost 7 bases, and 13 bases lay in between. Germline assignment: CDR1 MNHEY and CDR2 SVGAGI. The CDR3 sequence is 13 residues long. CDR3 sequence (DNA): TGTGCCAGCACCCGGGTCGGCAGCGGGGAGCTGTTTTTT. It codes for CASTRVGSGELFF.

The V call is TRBV18, the J call TRBJ1-2, with 9 bases aligning to TRBD1. There are 15 residues in the CDR3. Trimming cost V 1 base and J 4 bases; bases outside gene matches: 4. CDR1 KGHSH and CDR2 LQKENI come from the germline V gene. CDR3 protein: CASSPRDREGYGYTF. In DNA form, the CDR3 reads TGTGCCAGCTCACCACGGGACAGGGAGGGCTATGGCTACACCTTC.

This clonotype was picked up many times. The chain employs TRBV10-2 and TRBJ1-2; tentative D call: TRBD1 (5 bases). This CDR3 has 15 amino acids. Germline V gives CDR1 WSHSY, CDR2 SAAADI. V lost 4 bases, J lost 7 bases, and 19 bases lay in between. CDR3 nucleotide sequence: TGCGCCAGCAGTGGCCCGATCGGGACTCTAGGTGGCTACACCTTC. It yields the protein CASSGPIGTLGGYTF.

This rearrangement joins TRBV15 to TRBJ2-1, with unresolved D. V dropped 0 bases and J dropped 7 bases, with 10 bases sitting between them. CDR1 and CDR2 from the germline V gene are LNHNV and YYDKDF (reference sequence). The CDR3 loop spans 14 amino acids. For the CDR3, the DNA is TGTGCCACCAGCAGAGACAGGTCTTGGAATGAGCAGTTCTTC. Encoded protein: CATSRDRSWNEQFF.

This clonotype has just a few counts. The chain's CDR3 is CASSLRPAGVEDTQYF. The CDR3 DNA reads TGTGCCAGCAGCTTAAGGCCAGCGGGGGTTGAAGATACGCAGTATTTT. The chain recombines TRBV7-2 with TRBJ2-3; 8 bases align to TRBD2. The junction had 9 bases not matched to a gene; V was cut back by 2 bases and J by 5 bases. CDR1 is SGHTA and CDR2 is FQGNSA in the germline V gene. CDR3 length: 16 amino acids.